This T cell receptor (beta chain) was profiled in a study of T cell responses to AZD1222 COVID-19 vaccine. Sequencing used immunoSEQ multiplex PCR; TCRdb keeps in-frame clones, though not all of them. The sample yields 120,000 to 150,000 clones, 93% seen once. Whole-study results and caveats: The donor cohort was predominantly white British with a female majority, and clonal diversity may have been underestimated.

Details on this clone: Antigen unknown.

Germline V gene data show CDR1 as MNHNY and CDR2 as SVGAGI (reference sequence). The CDR3 has 13 amino acids. The V gene lost 7 bases and the J gene lost 2 bases, with 11 bases spanning the gap. The sample here was peripheral blood, taken on day 0 of AZD1222 vaccination. The chain links TRBV6-6 to TRBJ1-2; tentatively, D is TRBD1 (6 bases). This sequence was found in an adult in good health. In DNA, the CDR3 is TGTGCCAGCACAGGGGTCTCCAACTATGGCTACACCTTC. It translates to CASTGVSNYGYTF.